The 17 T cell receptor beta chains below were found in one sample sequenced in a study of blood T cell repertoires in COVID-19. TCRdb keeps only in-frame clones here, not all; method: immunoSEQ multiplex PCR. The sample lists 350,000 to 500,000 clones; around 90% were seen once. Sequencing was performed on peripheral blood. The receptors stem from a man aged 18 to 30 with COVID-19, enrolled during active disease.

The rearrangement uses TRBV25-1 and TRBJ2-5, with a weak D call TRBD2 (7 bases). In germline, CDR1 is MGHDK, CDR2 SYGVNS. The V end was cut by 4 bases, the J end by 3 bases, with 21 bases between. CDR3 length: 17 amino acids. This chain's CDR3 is CASSGAPTKGGKETQYF. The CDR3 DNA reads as TGTGCCAGCAGTGGGGCCCCGACAAAGGGGGGGAAAGAGACCCAGTACTTC.

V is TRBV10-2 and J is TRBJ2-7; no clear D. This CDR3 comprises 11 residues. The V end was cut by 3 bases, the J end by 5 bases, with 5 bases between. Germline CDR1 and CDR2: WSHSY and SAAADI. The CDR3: CASSDSNEQYF. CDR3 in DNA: TGCGCCAGCAGTGACAGTAACGAGCAGTACTTC.

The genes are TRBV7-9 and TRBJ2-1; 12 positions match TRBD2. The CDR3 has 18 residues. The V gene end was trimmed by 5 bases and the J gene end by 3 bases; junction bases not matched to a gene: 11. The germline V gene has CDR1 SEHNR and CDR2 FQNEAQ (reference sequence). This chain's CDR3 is CASSTPATSGGLYNEQFF. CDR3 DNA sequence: TGTGCCAGCAGCACCCCGGCGACTAGCGGGGGCCTCTACAATGAGCAGTTCTTC.

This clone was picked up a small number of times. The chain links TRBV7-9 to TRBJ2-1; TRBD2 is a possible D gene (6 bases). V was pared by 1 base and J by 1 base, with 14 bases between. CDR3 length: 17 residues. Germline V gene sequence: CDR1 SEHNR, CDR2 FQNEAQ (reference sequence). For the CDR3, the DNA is TGTGCCAGCAGCTTAGGTCAGGCGGGGTGGTCCTACAATGAGCAGTTCTTC. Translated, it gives CASSLGQAGWSYNEQFF.

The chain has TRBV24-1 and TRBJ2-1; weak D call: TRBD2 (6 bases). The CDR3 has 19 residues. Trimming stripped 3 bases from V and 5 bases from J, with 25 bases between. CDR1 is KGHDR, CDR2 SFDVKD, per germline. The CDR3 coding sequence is TGTGCCACCAGTGATCCCAGTTTTGGAGGTAGCGGAACGGACAATGAGCAGTTCTTC. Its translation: CATSDPSFGGSGTDNEQFF.

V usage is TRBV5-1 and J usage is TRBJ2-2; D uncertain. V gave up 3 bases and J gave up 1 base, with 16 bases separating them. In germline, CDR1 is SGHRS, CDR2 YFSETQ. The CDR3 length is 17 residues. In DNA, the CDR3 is TGCGCCAGCAGCTATAATGGCCCTAGAGGGAACACCGGGGAGCTGTTTTTT. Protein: CASSYNGPRGNTGELFF. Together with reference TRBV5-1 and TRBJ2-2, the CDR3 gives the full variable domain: KAGVTQTPRYLIKTRGQQVTLSCSPISGHRSVSWYQQTPGQGLQFLFEYFSETQRNKGNFPGRFSGRQFSNSRSEMNVSTLELGDSALYLCASSYNGPRGNTGELFFGEGSRLTVL.

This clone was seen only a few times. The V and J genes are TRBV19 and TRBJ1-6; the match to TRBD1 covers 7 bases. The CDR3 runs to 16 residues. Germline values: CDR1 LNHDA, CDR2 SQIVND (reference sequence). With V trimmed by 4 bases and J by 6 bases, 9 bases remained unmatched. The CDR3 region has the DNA TGTGCCAGTAGTAAGGGCTACGGACAGGCTAATTCACCCCTCCACTTT. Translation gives CASSKGYGQANSPLHF.

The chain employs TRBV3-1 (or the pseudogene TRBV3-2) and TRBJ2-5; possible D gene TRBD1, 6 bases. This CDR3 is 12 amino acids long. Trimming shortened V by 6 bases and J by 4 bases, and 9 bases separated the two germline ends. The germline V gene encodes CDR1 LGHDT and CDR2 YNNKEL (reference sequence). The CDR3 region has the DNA TGTGCCAGCAGAGGCAGGGGAGAGACCCAGTACTTC. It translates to CASRGRGETQYF.

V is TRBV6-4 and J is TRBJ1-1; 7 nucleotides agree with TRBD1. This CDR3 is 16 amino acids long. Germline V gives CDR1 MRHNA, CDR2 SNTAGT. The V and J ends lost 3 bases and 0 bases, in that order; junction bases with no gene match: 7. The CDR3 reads CASSESYGTVNTEAFF. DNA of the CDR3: TGTGCCAGCAGTGAATCTTACGGGACAGTGAACACTGAAGCTTTCTTT.

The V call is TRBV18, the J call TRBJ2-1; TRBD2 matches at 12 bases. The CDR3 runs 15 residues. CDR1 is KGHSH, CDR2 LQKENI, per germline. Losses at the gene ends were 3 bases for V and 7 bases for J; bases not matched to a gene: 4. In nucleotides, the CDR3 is TGTGCCAGCTCACCTTGGACTAGCGGGGCGAATGAGCAGTTCTTC. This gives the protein CASSPWTSGANEQFF.

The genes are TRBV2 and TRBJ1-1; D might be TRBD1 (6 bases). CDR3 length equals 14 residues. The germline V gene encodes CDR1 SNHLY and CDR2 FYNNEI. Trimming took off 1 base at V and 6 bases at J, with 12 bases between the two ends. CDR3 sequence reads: CASSEESAGAEAFF. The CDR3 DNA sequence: TGTGCCAGCAGTGAAGAGTCGGCAGGGGCTGAAGCTTTCTTT.

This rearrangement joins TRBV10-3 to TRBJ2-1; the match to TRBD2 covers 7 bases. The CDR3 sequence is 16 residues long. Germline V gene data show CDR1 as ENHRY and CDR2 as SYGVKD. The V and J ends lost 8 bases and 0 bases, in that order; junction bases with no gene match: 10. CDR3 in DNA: TGTGCCATCGCGACTGCGGGCGGGAGCTCCTACAATGAGCAGTTCTTC. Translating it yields CAIATAGGSSYNEQFF.

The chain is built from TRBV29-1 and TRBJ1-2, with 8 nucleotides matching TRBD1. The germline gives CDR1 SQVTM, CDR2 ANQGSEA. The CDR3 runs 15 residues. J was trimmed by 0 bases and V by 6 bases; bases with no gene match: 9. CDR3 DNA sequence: TGCAGCGTCCCCGCGAAACAGGGGGCTAACTATGGCTACACCTTC. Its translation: CSVPAKQGANYGYTF. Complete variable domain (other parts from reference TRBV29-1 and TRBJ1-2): SAVISQKPSRDICQRGTSLTIQCQVDSQVTMMFWYRQQPGQSLTLIATANQGSEATYESGFVIDKFPISRPNLTFSTLTVSNMSPEDSSIYLCSVPAKQGANYGYTFGSGTRLTVV.

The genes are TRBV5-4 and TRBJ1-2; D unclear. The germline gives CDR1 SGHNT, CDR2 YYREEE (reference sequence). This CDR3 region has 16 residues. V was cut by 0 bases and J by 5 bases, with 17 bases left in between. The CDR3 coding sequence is TGTGCCAGCAGCTTGGGGGAGGGCCAAGGGATATATGGCTACACCTTC. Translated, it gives CASSLGEGQGIYGYTF.

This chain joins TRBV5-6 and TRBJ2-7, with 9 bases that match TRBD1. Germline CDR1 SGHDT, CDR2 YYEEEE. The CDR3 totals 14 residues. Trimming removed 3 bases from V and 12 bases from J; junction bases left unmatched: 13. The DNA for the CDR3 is TGTGCCAGCAGCTCGGGACAGGGTCCACCTAGTGCGTACTTC. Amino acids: CASSSGQGPPSAYF.

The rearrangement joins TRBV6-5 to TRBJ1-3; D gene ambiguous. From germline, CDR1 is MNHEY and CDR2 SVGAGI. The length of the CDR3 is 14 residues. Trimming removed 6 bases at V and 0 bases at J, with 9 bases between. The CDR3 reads CASSEHHSGNTIYF. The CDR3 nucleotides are TGTGCCAGCAGCGAGCACCACTCTGGAAACACCATATATTTT.

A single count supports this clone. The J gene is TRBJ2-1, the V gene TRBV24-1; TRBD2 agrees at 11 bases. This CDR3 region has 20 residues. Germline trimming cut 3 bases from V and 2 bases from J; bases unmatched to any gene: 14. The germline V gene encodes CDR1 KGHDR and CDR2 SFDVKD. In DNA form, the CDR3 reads TGTGCCACCAGTGATCCGGCCCCGGGACTAGCGGCAGGAACCTACAATGAGCAGTTCTTC. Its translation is CATSDPAPGLAAGTYNEQFF.